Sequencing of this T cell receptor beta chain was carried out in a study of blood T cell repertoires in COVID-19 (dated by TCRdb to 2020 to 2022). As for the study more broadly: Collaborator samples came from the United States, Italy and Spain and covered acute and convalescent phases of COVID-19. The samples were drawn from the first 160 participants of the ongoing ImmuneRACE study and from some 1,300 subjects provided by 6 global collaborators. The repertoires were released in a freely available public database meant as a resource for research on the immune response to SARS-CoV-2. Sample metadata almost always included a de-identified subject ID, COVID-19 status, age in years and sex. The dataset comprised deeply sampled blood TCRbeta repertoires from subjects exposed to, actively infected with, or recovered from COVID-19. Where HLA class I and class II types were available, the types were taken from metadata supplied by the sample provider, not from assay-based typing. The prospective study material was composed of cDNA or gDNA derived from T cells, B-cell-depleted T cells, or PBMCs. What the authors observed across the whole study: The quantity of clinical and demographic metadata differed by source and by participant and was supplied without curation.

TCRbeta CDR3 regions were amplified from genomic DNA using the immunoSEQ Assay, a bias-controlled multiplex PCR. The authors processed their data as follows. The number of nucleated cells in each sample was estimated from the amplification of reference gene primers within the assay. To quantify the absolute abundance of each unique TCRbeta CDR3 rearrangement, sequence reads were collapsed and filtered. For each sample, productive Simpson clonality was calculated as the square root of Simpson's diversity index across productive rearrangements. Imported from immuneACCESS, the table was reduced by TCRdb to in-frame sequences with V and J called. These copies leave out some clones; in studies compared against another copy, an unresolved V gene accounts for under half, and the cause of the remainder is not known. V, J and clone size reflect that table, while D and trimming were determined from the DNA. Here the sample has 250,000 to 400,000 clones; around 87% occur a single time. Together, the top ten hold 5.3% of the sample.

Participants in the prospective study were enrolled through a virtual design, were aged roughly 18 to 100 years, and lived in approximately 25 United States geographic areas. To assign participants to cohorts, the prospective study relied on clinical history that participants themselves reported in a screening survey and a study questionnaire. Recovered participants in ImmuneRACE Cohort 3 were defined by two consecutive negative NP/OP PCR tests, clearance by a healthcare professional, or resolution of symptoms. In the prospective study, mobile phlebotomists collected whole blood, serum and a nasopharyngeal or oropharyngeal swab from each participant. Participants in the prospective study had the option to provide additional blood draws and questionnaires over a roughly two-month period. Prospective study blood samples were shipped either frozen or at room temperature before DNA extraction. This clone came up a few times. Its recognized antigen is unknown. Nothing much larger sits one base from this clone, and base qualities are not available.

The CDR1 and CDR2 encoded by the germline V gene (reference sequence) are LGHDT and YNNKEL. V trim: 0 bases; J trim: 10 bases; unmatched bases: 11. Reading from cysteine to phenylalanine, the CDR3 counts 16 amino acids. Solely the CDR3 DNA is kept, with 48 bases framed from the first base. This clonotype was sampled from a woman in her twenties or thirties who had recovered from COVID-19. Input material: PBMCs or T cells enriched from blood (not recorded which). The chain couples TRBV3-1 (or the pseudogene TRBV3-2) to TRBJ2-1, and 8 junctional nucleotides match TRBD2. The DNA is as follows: TGTGCCAGCAGCCAAGACCGGCGGGGGGTCCCAAAGGAGCAGTTCTTC. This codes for CASSQDRRGVPKEQFF.